The 25 T cell receptor beta chains below were found in one sample sequenced in a study of blood T cell repertoires in COVID-19. Only in-frame clones appear in the TCRdb table, and some are missing; sequencing was by immunoSEQ multiplex PCR. The sample shows 220,000 or so clones, approximately 81% of them seen only once. Sequenced: peripheral blood. The receptors stem from a man aged 30-40 years with active or convalescent COVID-19.

J is TRBJ2-2 and V is TRBV7-6; the D gene is possibly TRBD1 (6 bases). CDR1 is SGHVS and CDR2 is FNYEAQ in the germline V gene. Trimming removed 5 bases at V and 0 bases at J, with 13 bases between. This CDR3 is built from 16 residues. Written as DNA, the CDR3 is TGTGCCAGCAGCCAGACAGGAAACGCGAACACCGGGGAGCTGTTTTTT. Protein product: CASSQTGNANTGELFF.

The rearrangement joins TRBV5-1 to TRBJ2-2; 15 bases line up with TRBD2. After removal of 4 bases from V and 0 bases from J, the junction contained 1 base not matched to a gene. The CDR3 has 17 residues. Germline-derived CDR1 and CDR2 are SGHRS and YFSETQ. The CDR3 loop reads CASSGTSGGPNTGELFF. The CDR3 coding sequence is TGCGCCAGCAGCGGGACTAGCGGGGGGCCGAACACCGGGGAGCTGTTTTTT. Full variable domain (missing parts from reference TRBV5-1 and TRBJ2-2): KAGVTQTPRYLIKTRGQQVTLSCSPISGHRSVSWYQQTPGQGLQFLFEYFSETQRNKGNFPGRFSGRQFSNSRSEMNVSTLELGDSALYLCASSGTSGGPNTGELFFGEGSRLTVL.

The table lists this clone with a count of one. The V call is TRBV7-6, the J call TRBJ1-5, with TRBD1 as a possible D gene (5 bases). Trimming pared 1 base from V and 7 bases from J, leaving 14 bases between. Germline loops: CDR1 SGHVS, CDR2 FNYEAQ. This CDR3 is built from 15 residues. CDR3 region: CASSLVQGPTQPQHF. DNA of the CDR3: TGTGCCAGCAGCTTAGTTCAGGGCCCAACCCAGCCCCAGCATTTT.

In this sample, this clone turned up once. This chain connects TRBV2 to TRBJ2-5; 10 bases line up with TRBD2. Germline V gives CDR1 SNHLY, CDR2 FYNNEI. The CDR3 sequence is 14 residues long. V lost 5 bases and J lost 3; bases outside the gene matches: 3. CDR3: CASSPGTSEETQYF. The CDR3 DNA follows: TGTGCCAGCAGTCCCGGGACTAGCGAAGAGACCCAGTACTTC.

The chain carries TRBV3-1 (or the pseudogene TRBV3-2) and TRBJ2-7, with 10 bases aligning to TRBD2. The V gene's germline CDR1 is LGHDT and CDR2 YNNKEL (reference sequence). Germline trimming cut 9 bases from V and 3 bases from J; bases unmatched to any gene: 5. CDR3 length equals 13 residues. CDR3 sequence reads: CASRIAGGYEQYF. The CDR3 DNA follows: TGTGCCAGTCGAATAGCGGGAGGCTACGAGCAGTACTTC.

The CDR3 sequence is CASSQDILAGVGAGELFF. CDR3 DNA sequence: TGTGCCAGCAGCCAAGATATCCTAGCGGGAGTCGGGGCCGGGGAGCTGTTTTTT. The chain recombines TRBV3-1 (or the pseudogene TRBV3-2) with TRBJ2-2; 10 bases are shared with TRBD2. This CDR3 spans 18 amino acids. Trimming at V came to 0 bases and at J to 6 bases, leaving 10 bases not matched to a gene. Germline assignment: CDR1 LGHDT and CDR2 YNNKEL (reference sequence).

DNA for the CDR3: TGTGCCAGCAGCCCCGGGGGGGGCGGAACCTACGAGCAGTACTTC. The encoded protein is CASSPGGGGTYEQYF. The chain combines TRBV5-4 with TRBJ2-7; 8 positions agree with TRBD2. Germline CDR1 and CDR2: SGHNT and YYREEE (reference sequence). The CDR3 consists of 15 residues. V was pared by 4 bases and J by 2 bases, with 8 bases of the junction left unmatched.

This clone was observed a handful of times. The chain uses TRBV6-4 and TRBJ1-1; D possibly corresponds to TRBD1 (6 bases). Germline V gene data show CDR1 as MRHNA and CDR2 as SNTAGT. The CDR3 length is 11 residues. Trimming stripped 8 bases from V and 10 bases from J, with 14 bases between. The CDR3 bases are TGTGCCAGCTGTACAGGGAGCGGAGCTTTCTTT. This translates into CASCTGSGAFF.

This chain connects TRBV2 to TRBJ2-1, with 8 bases fitting TRBD2. In germline, CDR1 is SNHLY, CDR2 FYNNEI. V trimming: 4 bases; J trimming: 0 bases; junction bases outside the gene matches: 23. The CDR3 covers 22 residues. DNA for the CDR3: TGTGCCAGCAGTGGGGGACTAGGAGCGGGTAAACACCGACAAAGCTCCTACAATGAGCAGTTCTTC. This gives the protein CASSGGLGAGKHRQSSYNEQFF.

This chain connects TRBV2 to TRBJ2-1; D not certain. Trimming removed 1 base from V and 6 bases from J, with 10 bases in between. This CDR3 is built from 14 residues. Germline CDR1 SNHLY, CDR2 FYNNEI. CDR3 in amino acids: CASSEERLANEQFF. CDR3 coding DNA: TGTGCCAGCAGTGAAGAAAGATTAGCCAATGAGCAGTTCTTC.

The gene calls are TRBV4-3 and TRBJ1-1, with D tentatively TRBD1 (6 bases). Trimming left V 0 bases short and J 10 bases short, with 18 bases between. The CDR3 runs to 15 residues. CDR1 LGHNA and CDR2 YSLEER come from the germline V gene. CDR3 DNA: TGCGCCAGCAGCCAAGATCAGGGGCAGGTTGGGGGAGCTTTCTTT. Amino acid sequence: CASSQDQGQVGGAFF.

This clone was seen just once. The rearrangement uses TRBV28 and TRBJ1-5, with D possibly TRBD1 on 5 matching bases. With 8 bases removed from V and 4 bases from J, the gap between germline ends came to 21 bases. CDR3 length equals 16 residues. Germline assignment: CDR1 MDHEN and CDR2 SYDVKM. As DNA, the CDR3 is TGTGCCAGCCGTCAGGGTAGGGCCTTAAGAAATCAGCCCCAGCATTTT. Its protein is CASRQGRALRNQPQHF.

The chain links TRBV7-9 to TRBJ2-3; 9 bases agree with TRBD2. The CDR3 contains 14 residues. CDR1 and CDR2 from the germline V gene are SEHNR and FQNEAQ (reference sequence). Germline trimming cut 6 bases from V and 5 bases from J; bases unmatched to any gene: 6. The CDR3: CASRTGLAVDTQYF. The CDR3 DNA is TGTGCCAGCAGGACGGGACTAGCTGTAGATACGCAGTATTTT.

V usage is TRBV4-2 and J usage is TRBJ2-1; no firm D call. The V gene's germline CDR1 is LGHNA and CDR2 YNFKEQ. V lost 0 bases and J lost 7, with 16 bases in between. The CDR3 loop spans 16 amino acids. CDR3 amino acids: CASSQDRASQGNEQFF. The CDR3 DNA is TGTGCCAGCAGCCAAGATCGAGCGTCCCAAGGTAATGAGCAGTTCTTC.

CDR3 in DNA: TGCGCCAGCAGCACGACTAGCGGGAGTCGTAATGAGCAGTTCTTC. This encodes CASSTTSGSRNEQFF. The chain has TRBV4-3 and TRBJ2-1, with 12 bases identical to TRBD2. The CDR3 sequence is 15 residues long. The V gene end was trimmed by 5 bases and the J gene end by 7 bases; junction bases not matched to a gene: 6. Germline V gene data show CDR1 as LGHNA and CDR2 as YSLEER.

The J gene is TRBJ1-4, the V gene TRBV27; 8 bases map to TRBD1. V was pared by 6 bases and J by 7 bases, with 10 bases of the junction left unmatched. The CDR3 runs 15 residues. Germline V gene sequence: CDR1 MNHEY, CDR2 SMNVEV (reference sequence). The CDR3 sequence is CASRVSDREGEKLFF. CDR3 sequence (DNA): TGTGCCAGCAGAGTCTCGGACAGGGAGGGTGAAAAACTGTTTTTT.

A few counts support this clone. This sequence joins TRBV5-1 and TRBJ1-1, with a weak D call TRBD1 (5 bases). Deletions cut 7 bases from V and 0 bases from J, with 13 bases between. In germline, CDR1 is SGHRS, CDR2 YFSETQ. The CDR3 spans 14 residues. This chain's CDR3 is CASGHGTVNTEAFF. CDR3 sequence (DNA): TGCGCCAGCGGACACGGCACCGTGAACACTGAAGCTTTCTTT.

This sequence joins TRBV3-1 (or the pseudogene TRBV3-2) and TRBJ1-6; TRBD1 might be the D (5 bases). Trimming cost V 3 bases and J 12 bases, with 15 bases left between them. The CDR3 runs to 14 residues. Germline assignment: CDR1 LGHDT and CDR2 YNNKEL (reference sequence). CDR3 DNA sequence: TGTGCCAGCAGCCACCGGGACCGACTAGGACCCCTCCACTTT. It translates to CASSHRDRLGPLHF.

The chain is built from TRBV6-5 and TRBJ2-7; the D gene is possibly TRBD1 (6 bases). This CDR3 contains 14 residues. V lost 8 bases to trimming and J lost 0 bases, with 14 bases between them. Looked up from germline, CDR1 is MNHEY and CDR2 is SVGAGI. The DNA of the CDR3 is TGTGCCAGCGGACAGACTGGGACCTCCTACGAGCAGTACTTC. Translated: CASGQTGTSYEQYF.

This chain connects TRBV3-1 (or the pseudogene TRBV3-2) to TRBJ1-1, with a weak D call TRBD1 (5 bases). CDR1 is LGHDT, CDR2 YNNKEL, per germline (reference sequence). This CDR3 is 11 amino acids long. The germline V and J ends were trimmed by 7 bases and 6 bases, with 9 bases remaining between them. The CDR3 is CASILGAEAFF. As DNA, the CDR3 is TGTGCCAGCATCCTAGGGGCTGAAGCTTTCTTT.

This chain joins TRBV5-4 and TRBJ2-5; D is undetermined. V was pared by 4 bases and J by 5 bases, with 12 bases between. The CDR3 spans 13 residues. Germline loops: CDR1 SGHNT, CDR2 YYREEE (reference sequence). For the CDR3, the DNA is TGTGCCAGCAGCCCCCGAGATACGGAGACCCAGTACTTC. Its protein product is CASSPRDTETQYF.

The sample holds a few counts of this clone. This chain links TRBV6-6 with TRBJ2-7; no definite D call. Germline assignment: CDR1 MNHNY and CDR2 SVGAGI (reference sequence). V lost 3 bases and J lost 3, with 9 bases in between. CDR3 length: 13 residues. Written as DNA, the CDR3 is TGTGCCAGCAGTTATGGGCACCTCTACGAGCAGTACTTC. It is translated as CASSYGHLYEQYF.

J is TRBJ1-5 and V is TRBV19, with D perhaps matching TRBD1 (5 bases). Germline CDR1 LNHDA, CDR2 SQIVND (reference sequence). The CDR3 runs 16 residues. V lost 7 bases to trimming and J lost 6 bases, with 22 bases between them. The CDR3 nucleotides are TGTGCCAGTACCCCTAGGCGGGACGCCCTGGGTCAGCCCCAGCATTTT. Encoded protein: CASTPRRDALGQPQHF.

The rearrangement joins TRBV28 to TRBJ2-2, with TRBD2 as a possible D gene (7 bases). Per the germline V gene, CDR1 is MDHEN and CDR2 is SYDVKM. V was cut by 6 bases and J by 5 bases, with 16 bases left in between. The CDR3 has 15 residues. In DNA form, the CDR3 reads TGTGCCAGCAGCCCTGTGGAGGGGGGGACCGGGGAGCTGTTTTTT. It encodes CASSPVEGGTGELFF.

This clone was picked up one time. V gene TRBV7-2 combines with J gene TRBJ2-7; TRBD2 is a possible D gene (5 bases). Germline CDR1 reads SGHTA; CDR2 reads FQGNSA. The CDR3 has 13 amino acids. The V and J ends lost 5 bases and 4 bases respectively, with 12 bases between them. This CDR3 is CASSAFLAYEQYF. The CDR3 DNA reads as TGTGCCAGCAGCGCCTTCCTAGCTTACGAGCAGTACTTC.